The T cell receptor beta chain described here comes from a study of T cells in Graves' hyperthyroidism and ophthalmopathy. Across the study: The initial diagnosis was the point when peripheral blood was collected, ahead of any treatment.

This clonotype was found a few times. This CDR3 comprises 13 residues. V was trimmed by 5 bases and J by 8 bases, leaving 12 bases between them. Germline loops: CDR1 SEHNR, CDR2 FQNEAQ (reference sequence). Amplification targeted TCR beta CDR3 regions from RNA transcripts. The HTBI primer set was used in a first-round RT-PCR of the TCR CDR3. TCRdb recomputed calls from the multiplex PCR reads with MiXCR, one row per CDR3 protein. The sample shows about 250,000 distinct CDR3 sequences, roughly 15% of them seen only once. The sequence was collected from a woman in her forties or fifties with Graves' hyperthyroidism that later progressed to Graves' ophthalmopathy. Input material: blood. The chain is built from TRBV7-9 and TRBJ1-4; tentatively, D is TRBD1 (6 bases). The CDR3 bases are TGTGCCAGCAGCGAACGACAGGCGGAAAAACTGTTTTTT. Translated: CASSERQAEKLFF.